This passage covers 19 T cell receptor beta chains from one sample sequenced in a study of blood T cell repertoires in COVID-19. Sequencing was performed with immunoSEQ multiplex PCR; in TCRdb, only in-frame clones are kept and a portion is missing. The sample lists hundreds of thousands of clones, 82% occurring once. Sequencing was performed on PBMCs or T cells enriched from blood (not recorded which). The receptors stem from a man aged 35-49 years who had been exposed to COVID-19.

The chain has TRBV4-1 and TRBJ1-2, with D unresolved. The ends were cut back, 0 bases at V and 2 bases at J, with 19 bases in the middle. The CDR3 has 18 residues. Germline V gene lookup returns CDR1 MGHRA and CDR2 YSYEKL. The CDR3 region has the DNA TGCGCCAGCAGCCAAGAAGAGGCCCGTCGACCGCAGAACTATGGCTACACCTTC. Protein: CASSQEEARRPQNYGYTF.

Remarks on this clone: One end of the junction is discordant with germline, which a read error may explain. The chain couples TRBV5-1 to TRBJ1-5; D may be TRBD1 (5 bases). The CDR3 is 14 residues long. In germline, CDR1 is SGHRS, CDR2 YFSETQ. The CDR3 DNA reads TGCGCCCGCAGCTTGGGGGGGGGAAATCAGCCCCAGCATTTT. Translated, it gives CARSLGGGNQPQHF.

V and J are TRBV21-1 and TRBJ2-7; the D call TRBD2 from the table was never checked on the DNA. TRBV21-1 counts as a pseudogene. The CDR3 runs to 13 residues. CDR3 sequence reads: CASSKTSIYEQYF. The CDR3 DNA follows: TGTGCCAGCAGCAAAACTAGCATCTACGAGCAGTACTTC.

J is TRBJ2-1 and V is TRBV14; tentative D call: TRBD2 (5 bases). Germline assignment: CDR1 SGHDN and CDR2 FVKESK. The CDR3 consists of 18 residues. The V gene lost 1 base and the J gene lost 0 bases, with 16 bases spanning the gap. The CDR3 region has the DNA TGTGCCAGCAGCCAAGGGACGAGGGCTCAGAGCTCCTACAATGAGCAGTTCTTC. This encodes CASSQGTRAQSSYNEQFF.

The chain couples TRBV30 to TRBJ2-5; a possible D gene is TRBD1 (5 bases). The CDR3 sequence is 14 residues long. V was pared by 1 base and J by 2 bases, with 11 bases between. CDR1 and CDR2 from the germline V gene are GTSNPN and SVGIG (reference sequence). The chain's CDR3 is CAWSGQNLQETQYF. The CDR3 DNA reads as TGTGCCTGGAGTGGACAGAACCTTCAAGAGACCCAGTACTTC.

The chain joins TRBV7-2 to TRBJ2-2; TRBD2 aligns across 8 bases. J was trimmed by 8 bases and V by 5 bases; bases with no gene match: 4. The CDR3 has 13 residues. Germline lookup yields CDR1 SGHTA and CDR2 FQGNSA. In nucleotides, the CDR3 is TGTGCCAGCAGCGCGGGGGGAGTGGGGGAGCTGTTTTTT. This encodes CASSAGGVGELFF.

The chain has TRBV6-4 and TRBJ2-7, with 7 bases aligning to TRBD2. The V segment lost 6 bases and the J segment 4 bases; nucleotides outside the gene matches: 12. Germline CDR1 MRHNA, CDR2 SNTAGT. This CDR3 spans 15 amino acids. The CDR3 is CASSAERGSFYEQYF. The CDR3 DNA reads TGTGCCAGCAGCGCCGAGCGGGGAAGCTTTTACGAGCAGTACTTC.

The sample holds a few counts of this clone. V and J are TRBV3-1 (or the pseudogene TRBV3-2) and TRBJ2-1, with a possible D match to TRBD2 (5 bases). Trimming pared 3 bases from V and 3 bases from J, leaving 15 bases between. Per germline, CDR1 LGHDT and CDR2 YNNKEL (reference sequence). The CDR3 spans 16 residues. CDR3 in DNA: TGTGCCAGCAGCCAGCTCCGGGATCCGGGCTACAATGAGCAGTTCTTC. As protein: CASSQLRDPGYNEQFF.

V usage is TRBV3-1 (or the pseudogene TRBV3-2) and J usage is TRBJ2-5; a possible D gene is TRBD2 (5 bases). CDR1 LGHDT and CDR2 YNNKEL come from the germline V gene (reference sequence). The CDR3 sequence is 14 residues long. V gave up 10 bases and J gave up 0 bases, with 15 bases separating them. In DNA, the CDR3 is TGTGCCACCACGGGGTTGGGGTACCAAGAGACCCAGTACTTC. It codes for CATTGLGYQETQYF.

The rearrangement joins TRBV24-1 to TRBJ2-3; D is undetermined. Germline assignment: CDR1 KGHDR and CDR2 SFDVKD. The CDR3 extends over 15 amino acids. The ends were cut back, 4 bases at V and 0 bases at J, with 10 bases in the middle. The CDR3 bases are TGTGCCACCAGTGACCCTCCTACTAGCACAGATACGCAGTATTTT. Translating gives CATSDPPTSTDTQYF.

This chain uses TRBV7-8 with TRBJ2-1, with 9 positions matching TRBD2. The CDR3 spans 19 residues. Germline values: CDR1 SGHVS, CDR2 FQNEAQ. V was pared by 1 base and J by 4 bases, with 14 bases of the junction left unmatched. For the CDR3, the DNA is TGTGCCAGCAGCTTAGGGGGACTAGCAACGCCAATTATATACAATGAGCAGTTCTTC. Protein: CASSLGGLATPIIYNEQFF.

The chain recombines TRBV3-1 (or the pseudogene TRBV3-2) with TRBJ2-3; 7 bases are shared with TRBD2. The CDR3 spans 17 residues. The V gene end was trimmed by 6 bases and the J gene end by 5 bases; junction bases not matched to a gene: 17. CDR1 and CDR2 from the germline V gene are LGHDT and YNNKEL (reference sequence). CDR3 sequence (DNA): TGTGCCAGCAGTCCATATCCTGCGGGAGCTGGGTTAGATACGCAGTATTTT. It specifies CASSPYPAGAGLDTQYF.

The chain is built from TRBV7-6 and TRBJ2-7; 8 bases fit TRBD1. This CDR3 has 14 residues. The germline V gene encodes CDR1 SGHVS and CDR2 FNYEAQ. Trimming cost V 6 bases and J 3 bases; bases outside gene matches: 7. The CDR3 loop reads CASSQMTGDYEQYF. The CDR3 coding sequence is TGTGCCAGCAGTCAAATGACAGGGGACTACGAGCAGTACTTC.

The chain joins TRBV9 to TRBJ2-3, with 7 bases lining up with TRBD2. V lost 0 bases and J lost 8; bases outside the gene matches: 15. The germline V gene has CDR1 SGDLS and CDR2 YYNGEE. The CDR3 totals 17 residues. For the CDR3, the DNA is TGTGCCAGCAGCGTAGCTGAAACGGGAGGTCCACGAGGTACGCAGTATTTT. This encodes CASSVAETGGPRGTQYF.

V is TRBV27 and J is TRBJ2-1; 8 bases fit TRBD2. The CDR3 has 15 residues. The junction had 16 bases not matched to a gene; V was cut back by 7 bases and J by 11 bases. CDR1 MNHEY and CDR2 SMNVEV come from the germline V gene (reference sequence). The CDR3 DNA sequence: TGTGCCAGCACCGTGGGGTCTAGCGGGCCTGAGAAGCAGTTCTTC. This translates into CASTVGSSGPEKQFF.

The chain recombines TRBV18 with TRBJ2-2, with 8 bases fitting TRBD1. J gave up 7 bases and V 3 bases, and 10 bases lay outside the gene matches. The CDR3 has 16 amino acids. Germline V gives CDR1 KGHSH, CDR2 LQKENI. In DNA, the CDR3 is TGTGCCAGCTCACCGGCTCAGTCAGGGACAGGCGGGGAGCTGTTTTTT. It specifies CASSPAQSGTGGELFF.

The chain joins TRBV6-1 to TRBJ1-1; 8 nucleotides align to TRBD1. Trimming removed 1 base from V and 9 bases from J; junction bases left unmatched: 1. The germline CDR1 and CDR2 sequences are MNHNS and SASEGT. The CDR3 is made up of 12 amino acids. CDR3 sequence (DNA): TGTGCCAGCAGTGAAGACAGGGGGAAAGCTTTCTTT. It yields the protein CASSEDRGKAFF.

V and J are TRBV4-1 and TRBJ2-7; 7 bases map to TRBD2. Germline V gene sequence: CDR1 MGHRA, CDR2 YSYEKL. Trimming took 1 base from V and 3 from J; bases not matched to a gene: 9. The CDR3 length is 16 residues. The CDR3: CASSQGGLEGLYEQYF. CDR3 bases: TGCGCCAGCAGCCAAGGAGGACTAGAGGGCCTCTACGAGCAGTACTTC.

V is TRBV6-5 and J is TRBJ1-2, with D possibly TRBD1 on 5 matching bases. This CDR3 has 14 residues. Trimming removed 6 bases from V and 4 bases from J, with 15 bases in between. Germline-derived CDR1 and CDR2 are MNHEY and SVGAGI. CDR3 sequence (DNA): TGTGCCAGCAGGGGGGGTTGGGGCCCCTATGGCTACACCTTC. Its translation is CASRGGWGPYGYTF.